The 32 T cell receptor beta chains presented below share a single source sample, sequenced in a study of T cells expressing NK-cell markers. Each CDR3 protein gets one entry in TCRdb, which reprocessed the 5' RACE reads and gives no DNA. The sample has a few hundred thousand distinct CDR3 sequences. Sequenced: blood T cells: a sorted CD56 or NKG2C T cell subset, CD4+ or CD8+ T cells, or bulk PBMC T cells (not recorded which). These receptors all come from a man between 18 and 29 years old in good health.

The CDR3 region is CASSPRDRGETQYF. The chain is built from TRBV7-9 and TRBJ2-5; the D gene TCRdb calls, TRBD1, cannot be checked with no DNA. This CDR3 comprises 14 residues. Germline V lookup: CDR1 SEHNR, CDR2 FQNEAQ (reference sequence).

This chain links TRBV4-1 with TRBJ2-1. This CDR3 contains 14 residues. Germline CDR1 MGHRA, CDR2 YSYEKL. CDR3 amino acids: CASSQDRDVGEQFF.

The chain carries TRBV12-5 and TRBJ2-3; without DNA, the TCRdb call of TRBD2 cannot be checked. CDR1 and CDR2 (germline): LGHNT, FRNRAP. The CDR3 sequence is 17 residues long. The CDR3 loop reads CASALEPGLPSTDTQYF.

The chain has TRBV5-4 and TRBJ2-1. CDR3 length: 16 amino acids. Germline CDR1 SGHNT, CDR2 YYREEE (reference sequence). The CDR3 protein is CASSPTVSSSYNEQFF.

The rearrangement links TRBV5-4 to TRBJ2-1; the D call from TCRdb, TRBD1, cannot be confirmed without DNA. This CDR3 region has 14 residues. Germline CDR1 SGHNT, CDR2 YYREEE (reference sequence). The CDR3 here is CASSEGQGWDEQFF. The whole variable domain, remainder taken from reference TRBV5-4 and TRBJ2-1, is ETGVTQSPTHLIKTRGQQVTLRCSSQSGHNTVSWYQQALGQGPQFIFQYYREEENGRGNFPPRFSGLQFPNYSSELNVNALELDDSALYLCASSEGQGWDEQFFGPGTRLTVL.

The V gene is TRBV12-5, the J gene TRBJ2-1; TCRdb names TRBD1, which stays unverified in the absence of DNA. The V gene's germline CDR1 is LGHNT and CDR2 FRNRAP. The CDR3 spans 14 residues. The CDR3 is CASAPGSVVNEQFF.

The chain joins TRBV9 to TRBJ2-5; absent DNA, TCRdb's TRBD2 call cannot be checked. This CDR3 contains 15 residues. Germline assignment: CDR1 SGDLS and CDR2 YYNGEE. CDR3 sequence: CASSVRGGPWETQYF.

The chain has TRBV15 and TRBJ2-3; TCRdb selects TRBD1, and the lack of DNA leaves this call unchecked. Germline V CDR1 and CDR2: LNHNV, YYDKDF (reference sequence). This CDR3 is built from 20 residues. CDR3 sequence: CATSRDSLGTKTEHTDTQYF.

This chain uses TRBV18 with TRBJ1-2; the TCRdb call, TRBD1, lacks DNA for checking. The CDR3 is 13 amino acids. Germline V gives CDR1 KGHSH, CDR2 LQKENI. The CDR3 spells CASSPSTEYGYTF.

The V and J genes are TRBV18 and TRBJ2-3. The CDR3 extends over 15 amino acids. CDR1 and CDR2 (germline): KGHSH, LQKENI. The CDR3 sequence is CASSLIDSIADTQYF.

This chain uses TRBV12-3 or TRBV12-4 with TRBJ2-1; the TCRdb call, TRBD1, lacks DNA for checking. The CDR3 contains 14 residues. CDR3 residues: CASRSGGGAGEQFF.

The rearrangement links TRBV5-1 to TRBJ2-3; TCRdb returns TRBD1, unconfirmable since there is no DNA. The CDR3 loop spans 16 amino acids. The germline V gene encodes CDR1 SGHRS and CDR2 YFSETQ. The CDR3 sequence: CASSVGGMRPTDTQYF.

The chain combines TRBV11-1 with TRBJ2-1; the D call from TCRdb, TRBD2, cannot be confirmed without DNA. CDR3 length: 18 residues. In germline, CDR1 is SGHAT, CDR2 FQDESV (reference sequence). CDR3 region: CASSLTPLAGAYYNEQFF. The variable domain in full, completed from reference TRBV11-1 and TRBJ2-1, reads EAEVAQSPRYKITEKSQAVAFWCDPISGHATLYWYRQILGQGPELLVQFQDESVVDDSQLPKDRFSAERLKGVDSTLKIQPAELGDSAMYLCASSLTPLAGAYYNEQFFGPGTRLTVL.

CDR3 in amino acids: CSVEGSLAGSTYNEQFF. The chain combines TRBV29-1 with TRBJ2-1; without DNA, the TCRdb call of TRBD2 cannot be checked. Germline values: CDR1 SQVTM, CDR2 ANQGSEA. The CDR3 totals 17 residues.

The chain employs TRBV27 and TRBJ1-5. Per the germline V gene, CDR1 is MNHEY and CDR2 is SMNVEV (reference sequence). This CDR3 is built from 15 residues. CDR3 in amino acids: CASSPTLKLHQPQHF.

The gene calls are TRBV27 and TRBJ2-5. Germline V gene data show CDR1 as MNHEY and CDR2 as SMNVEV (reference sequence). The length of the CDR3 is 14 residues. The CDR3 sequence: CASSFSSTQETQYF.

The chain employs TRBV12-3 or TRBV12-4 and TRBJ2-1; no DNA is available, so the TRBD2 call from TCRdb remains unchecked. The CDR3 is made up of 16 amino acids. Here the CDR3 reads CASTYVVGEGRHEQFF.

Here the CDR3 reads CATSPPDRGGGANVLTF. The chain employs TRBV15 and TRBJ2-6; without DNA, the TCRdb call of TRBD1 cannot be checked. CDR3 length: 17 amino acids. Germline CDR1 reads LNHNV; CDR2 reads YYDKDF (reference sequence).

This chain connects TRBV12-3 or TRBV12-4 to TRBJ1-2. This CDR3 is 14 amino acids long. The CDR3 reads CASRSGRSNYGYTF.

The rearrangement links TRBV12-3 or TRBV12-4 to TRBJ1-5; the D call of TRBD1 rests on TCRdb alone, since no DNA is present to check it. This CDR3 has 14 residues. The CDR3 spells CASSPLGGNQPQHF.

CDR3 in amino acids: CATSPGQGYNQPQHF. The chain couples TRBV24-1 to TRBJ1-5; the D gene TCRdb calls, TRBD1, cannot be checked with no DNA. This CDR3 is built from 15 residues. CDR1 and CDR2 from the germline V gene are KGHDR and SFDVKD.

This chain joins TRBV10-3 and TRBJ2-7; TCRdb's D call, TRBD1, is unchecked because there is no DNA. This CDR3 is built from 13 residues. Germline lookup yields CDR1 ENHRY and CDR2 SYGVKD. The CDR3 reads CAISELPGTKQYF.

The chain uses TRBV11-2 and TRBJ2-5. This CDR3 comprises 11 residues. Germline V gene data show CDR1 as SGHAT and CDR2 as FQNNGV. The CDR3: CASLALETQYF.

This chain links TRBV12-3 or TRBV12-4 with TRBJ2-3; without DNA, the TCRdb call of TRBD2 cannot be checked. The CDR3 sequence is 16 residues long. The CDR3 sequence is CASSLTGGAVTDTQYF.

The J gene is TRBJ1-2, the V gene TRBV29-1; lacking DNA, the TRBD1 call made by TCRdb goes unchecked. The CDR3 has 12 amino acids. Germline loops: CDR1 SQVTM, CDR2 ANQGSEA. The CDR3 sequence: CSDQTGNYGYTF. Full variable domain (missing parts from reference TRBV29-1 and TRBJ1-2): SAVISQKPSRDICQRGTSLTIQCQVDSQVTMMFWYRQQPGQSLTLIATANQGSEATYESGFVIDKFPISRPNLTFSTLTVSNMSPEDSSIYLCSDQTGNYGYTFGSGTRLTVV.

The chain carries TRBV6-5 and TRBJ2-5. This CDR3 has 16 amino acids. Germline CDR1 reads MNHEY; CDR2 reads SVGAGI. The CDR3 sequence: CASSLRVMTSKETQYF.

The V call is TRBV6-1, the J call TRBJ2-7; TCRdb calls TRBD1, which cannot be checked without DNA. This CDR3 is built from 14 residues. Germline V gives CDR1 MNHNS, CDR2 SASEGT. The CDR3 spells CASNRQGETYEQYF.

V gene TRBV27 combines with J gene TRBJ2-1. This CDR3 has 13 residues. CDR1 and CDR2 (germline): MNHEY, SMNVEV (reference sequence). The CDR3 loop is CASSLGADYEQFF.

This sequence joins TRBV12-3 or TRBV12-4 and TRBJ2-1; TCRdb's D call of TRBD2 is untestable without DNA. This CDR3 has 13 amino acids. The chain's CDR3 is CASSSRGRVGQFF.

The CDR3 spells CASSGRMNTGELFF. The chain uses TRBV5-1 and TRBJ2-2. CDR3 length: 14 residues. Germline lookup yields CDR1 SGHRS and CDR2 YFSETQ.

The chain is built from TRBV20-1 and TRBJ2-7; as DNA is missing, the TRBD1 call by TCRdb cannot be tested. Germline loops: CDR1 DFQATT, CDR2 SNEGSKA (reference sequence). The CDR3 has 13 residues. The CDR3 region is CSAGDRGVDEQYF.

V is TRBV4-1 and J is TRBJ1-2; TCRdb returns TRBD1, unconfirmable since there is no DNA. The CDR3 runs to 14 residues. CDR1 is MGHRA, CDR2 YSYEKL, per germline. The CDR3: CASSQPGQRRGYTF.